This section outlines one TCR beta chain sequence together with its context. This sample also contains other DNA sequences that code for the same CDR3. This sample is drawn from a study of blood T cell repertoires in COVID-19. Germline V gives CDR1 KGHDR, CDR2 SFDVKD. V dropped 4 bases and J dropped 5; count of bases not matched to a gene: 7. This CDR3 has 15 amino acids. Sequencing was performed with immunoSEQ multiplex PCR; in TCRdb, only in-frame clones are kept and a portion is missing. Seen here are 150,000 or so clones, around 85% observed once, and the top ten hold approximately 1.1%. This clonotype was obtained from a man in his 60s who had recovered from COVID-19. Sequencing input: peripheral blood. The V call is TRBV24-1, the J call TRBJ2-5, with 9 bases fitting TRBD1. The CDR3 sequence: CATSDPGQGRETQYF. In DNA form, the CDR3 reads TGTGCCACCAGTGACCCCGGACAGGGGAGGGAGACCCAGTACTTC.